The next 5 T cell receptor beta chains were all read from a single sample in a study of blood T cells in healthy people across ages. The authors ran a second PCR of roughly 6 to 12 cycles using a sample-barcoded 5' primer and a J-beta primer mix. One entry per CDR3 protein results from TCRdb running MiXCR on the 5' RACE reads. This table has 1.5 million to 2 million distinct CDR3 sequences, about 32% appearing once. Specimen: blood. These receptors all come from a woman aged 25 to 39 in good health.

In this sample, this clonotype turned up a few times. The chain carries TRBV20-1 and TRBJ2-1, with D perhaps TRBD2 (5 bases). The length of the CDR3 is 15 residues. V lost 3 bases, J lost 0 bases, and 12 bases lay in between. Germline loops: CDR1 DFQATT, CDR2 SNEGSKA (reference sequence). The CDR3 protein is CSARIVDYSYNEQFF. CDR3 sequence (DNA): TGCAGTGCTAGGATCGTCGACTACTCCTACAATGAGCAGTTCTTC.

The gene calls are TRBV10-3 and TRBJ2-2; TRBD1 is a possible D gene (7 bases). Trimming cost V 5 bases and J 0 bases, with 16 bases left between them. The germline V gene has CDR1 ENHRY and CDR2 SYGVKD. The CDR3 is 17 residues long. CDR3 nucleotides: TGTGCCATCAGTCGAACAGGGGACTCCCCGAACACCGGGGAGCTGTTTTTT. Amino acid sequence: CAISRTGDSPNTGELFF.

The table lists this clonotype with many counts. The V call is TRBV3-1, the J call TRBJ2-7, with D possibly being TRBD2 (6 bases). V lost 0 bases and J 2 bases, leaving 11 bases between the germline ends. This CDR3 contains 15 residues. Germline V gene sequence: CDR1 LGHDT, CDR2 YNNKEL (reference sequence). The CDR3 bases are TGTGCCAGCAGCCAAGACGAACCGGGGGCCTACGAGCAGTACTTC. This sequence encodes CASSQDEPGAYEQYF.

The V call is TRBV4-1, the J call TRBJ1-6; 9 bases align to TRBD1. CDR1 is MGHRA, CDR2 YSYEKL, per germline. The V gene end was trimmed by 3 bases and the J gene end by 10 bases; junction bases not matched to a gene: 7. The CDR3 extends over 15 amino acids. The CDR3 bases are TGCGCCAGCAGCCAGACGGGACAGGGAAACTCACCCCTCCACTTT. Amino acids: CASSQTGQGNSPLHF.

The rearrangement joins TRBV7-2 to TRBJ2-1; 8 bases are a match to TRBD2. The CDR3 has 16 residues. The trim removed 1 base at V and 4 bases at J, leaving 6 bases unmatched. Germline V gene lookup returns CDR1 SGHTA and CDR2 FQGNSA. The chain's CDR3 is CASSLGVLAGYNEQFF. The DNA of the CDR3 is TGTGCCAGCAGCTTAGGAGTCCTAGCGGGTTACAATGAGCAGTTCTTC.